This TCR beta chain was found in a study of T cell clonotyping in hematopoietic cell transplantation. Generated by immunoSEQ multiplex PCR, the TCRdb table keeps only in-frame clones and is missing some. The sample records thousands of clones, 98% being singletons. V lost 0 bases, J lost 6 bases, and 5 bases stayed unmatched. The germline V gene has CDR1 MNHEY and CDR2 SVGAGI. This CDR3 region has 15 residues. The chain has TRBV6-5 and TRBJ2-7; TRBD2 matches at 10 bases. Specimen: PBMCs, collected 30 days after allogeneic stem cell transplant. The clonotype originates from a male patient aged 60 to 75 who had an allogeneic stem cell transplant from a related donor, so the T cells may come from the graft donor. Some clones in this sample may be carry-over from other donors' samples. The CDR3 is CASSYSLAGALEQYF. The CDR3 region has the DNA TGTGCCAGCAGTTACTCCCTAGCGGGGGCTCTCGAGCAGTACTTC.